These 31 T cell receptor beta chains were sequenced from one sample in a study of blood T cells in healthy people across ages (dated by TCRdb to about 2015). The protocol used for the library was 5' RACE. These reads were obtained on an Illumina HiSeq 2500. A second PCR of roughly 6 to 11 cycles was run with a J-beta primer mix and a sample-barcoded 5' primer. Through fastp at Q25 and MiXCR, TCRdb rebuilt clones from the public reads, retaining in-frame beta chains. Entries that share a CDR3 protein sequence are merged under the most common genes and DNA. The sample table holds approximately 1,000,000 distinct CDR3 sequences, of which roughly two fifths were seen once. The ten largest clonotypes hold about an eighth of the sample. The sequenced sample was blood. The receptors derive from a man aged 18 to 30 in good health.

The CDR3 DNA reads as TGTGCCAGCAGGGCCGCAGTGGCAGGCAATGAGCAGTTCTTC. Encoded protein: CASRAAVAGNEQFF. The V and J genes are TRBV6-5 and TRBJ2-1; the D is unclear. Looked up from germline, CDR1 is MNHEY and CDR2 is SVGAGI. The CDR3 covers 14 residues. V shed 6 bases and J shed 6 bases, with 15 bases lying between them.

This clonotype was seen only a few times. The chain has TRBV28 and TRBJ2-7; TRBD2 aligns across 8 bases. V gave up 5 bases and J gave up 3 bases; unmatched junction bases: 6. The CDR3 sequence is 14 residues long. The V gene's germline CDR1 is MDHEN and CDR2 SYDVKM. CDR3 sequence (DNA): TGTGCCAGCAGTCGGGGGGGCTCCGTCTACGAGCAGTACTTC. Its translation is CASSRGGSVYEQYF.

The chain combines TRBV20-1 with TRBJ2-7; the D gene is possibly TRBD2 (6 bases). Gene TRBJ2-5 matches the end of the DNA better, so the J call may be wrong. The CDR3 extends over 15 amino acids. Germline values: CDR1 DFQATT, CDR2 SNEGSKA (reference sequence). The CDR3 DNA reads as TGCAGTGCTAGAGATGGCGGGGACGCTCAAGAGACCCAGTACTTC. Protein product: CSARDGGDAQETQYF.

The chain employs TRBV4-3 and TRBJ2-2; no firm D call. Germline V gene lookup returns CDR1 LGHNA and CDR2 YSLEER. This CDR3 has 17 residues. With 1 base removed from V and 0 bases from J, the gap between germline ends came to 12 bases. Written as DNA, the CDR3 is TGCGCCAGCAGCCAAGGAAGGAGTCTTGCGAACACCGGGGAGCTGTTTTTT. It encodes CASSQGRSLANTGELFF.

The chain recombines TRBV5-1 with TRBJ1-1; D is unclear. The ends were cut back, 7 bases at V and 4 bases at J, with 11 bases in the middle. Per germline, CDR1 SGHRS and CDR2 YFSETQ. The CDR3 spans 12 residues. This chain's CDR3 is CASRKSGTEAFF. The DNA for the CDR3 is TGCGCCAGCCGGAAGTCAGGCACTGAAGCTTTCTTT. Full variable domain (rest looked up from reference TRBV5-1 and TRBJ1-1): KAGVTQTPRYLIKTRGQQVTLSCSPISGHRSVSWYQQTPGQGLQFLFEYFSETQRNKGNFPGRFSGRQFSNSRSEMNVSTLELGDSALYLCASRKSGTEAFFGQGTRLTVV.

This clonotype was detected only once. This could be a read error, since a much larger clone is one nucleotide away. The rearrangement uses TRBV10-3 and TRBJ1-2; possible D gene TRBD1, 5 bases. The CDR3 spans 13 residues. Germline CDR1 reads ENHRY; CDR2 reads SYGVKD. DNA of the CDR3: TGTGCCATCAGTGAAGCGGACAACTACGGCTACACCTTC. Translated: CAISEADNYGYTF.

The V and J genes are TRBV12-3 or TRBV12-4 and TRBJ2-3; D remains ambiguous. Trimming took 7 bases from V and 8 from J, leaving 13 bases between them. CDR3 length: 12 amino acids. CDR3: CASTSALPTQYF. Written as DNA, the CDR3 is TGTGCCAGCACGTCCGCTCTCCCTACGCAGTATTTT.

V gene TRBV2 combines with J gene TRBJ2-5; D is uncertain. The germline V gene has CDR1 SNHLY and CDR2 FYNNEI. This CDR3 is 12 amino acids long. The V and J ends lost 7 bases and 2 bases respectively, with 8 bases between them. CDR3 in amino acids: CASTLMQETQYF. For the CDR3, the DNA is TGTGCCAGCACCTTGATGCAAGAGACCCAGTACTTC.

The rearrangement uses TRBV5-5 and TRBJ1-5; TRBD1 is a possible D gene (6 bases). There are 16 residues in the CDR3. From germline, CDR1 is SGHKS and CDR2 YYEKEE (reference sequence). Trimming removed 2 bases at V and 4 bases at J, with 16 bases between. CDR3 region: CASSFLAGEVNQPQHF. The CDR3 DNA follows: TGTGCCAGCAGCTTCTTGGCAGGGGAGGTGAATCAGCCCCAGCATTTT.

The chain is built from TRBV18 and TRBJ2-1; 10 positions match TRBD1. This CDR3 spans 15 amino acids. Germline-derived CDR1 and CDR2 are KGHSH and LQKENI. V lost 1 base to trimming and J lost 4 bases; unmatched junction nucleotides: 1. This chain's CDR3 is CASSPRGQGYNEQFF. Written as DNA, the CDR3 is TGTGCCAGCTCACCACGGGGACAGGGGTACAATGAGCAGTTCTTC.

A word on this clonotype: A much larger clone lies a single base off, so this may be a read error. The CDR3 spells CSARSPTSGVVDTRYF. CDR3 bases: TGCAGTGCTAGATCCCCTACTAGCGGGGTTGTCGATACGCGGTATTTT. The chain joins TRBV20-1 to TRBJ2-3, with TRBD2 matching 10 bases. Germline CDR1 DFQATT, CDR2 SNEGSKA (reference sequence). The CDR3 sequence is 16 residues long.

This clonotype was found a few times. CDR3 DNA: TGTGCCAGCAGCGGGTCAGGGACTTCCTACGAGCAGTACTTC. Its translation is CASSGSGTSYEQYF. This chain uses TRBV9 with TRBJ2-7; D perhaps matches TRBD2 (6 bases). Germline values: CDR1 SGDLS, CDR2 YYNGEE. The CDR3 contains 14 residues. Trimming cost V 3 bases and J 1 base, with 11 bases left between them.

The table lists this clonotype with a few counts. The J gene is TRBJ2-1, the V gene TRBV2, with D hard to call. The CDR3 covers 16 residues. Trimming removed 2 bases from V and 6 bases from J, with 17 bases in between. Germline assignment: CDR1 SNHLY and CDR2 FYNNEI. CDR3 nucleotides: TGTGCCAGCAGTGAACCCTGGGAATCTCCTTCCAATGAGCAGTTCTTC. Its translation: CASSEPWESPSNEQFF.

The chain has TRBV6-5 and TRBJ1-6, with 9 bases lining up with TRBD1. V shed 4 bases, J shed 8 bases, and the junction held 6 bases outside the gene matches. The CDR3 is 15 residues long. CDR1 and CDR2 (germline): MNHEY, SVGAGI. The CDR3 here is CASSSSTGGYSPLHF. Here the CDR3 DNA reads TGTGCCAGCAGTTCTTCTACAGGGGGCTATTCACCCCTCCACTTT.

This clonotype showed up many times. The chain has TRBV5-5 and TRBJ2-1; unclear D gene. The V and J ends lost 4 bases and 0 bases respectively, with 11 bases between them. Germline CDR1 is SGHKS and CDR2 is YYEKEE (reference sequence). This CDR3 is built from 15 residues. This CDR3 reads CASSPGGSSYNEQFF. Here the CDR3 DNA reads TGTGCCAGCAGCCCCGGTGGTAGCTCCTACAATGAGCAGTTCTTC.

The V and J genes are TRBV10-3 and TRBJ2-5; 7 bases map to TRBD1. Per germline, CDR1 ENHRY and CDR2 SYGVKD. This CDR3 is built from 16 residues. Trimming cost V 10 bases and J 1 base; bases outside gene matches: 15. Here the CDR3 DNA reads TGTGCCACCGCAGACTACTCCGGGACAGCCCAAGAGACCCAGTACTTC. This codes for CATADYSGTAQETQYF.

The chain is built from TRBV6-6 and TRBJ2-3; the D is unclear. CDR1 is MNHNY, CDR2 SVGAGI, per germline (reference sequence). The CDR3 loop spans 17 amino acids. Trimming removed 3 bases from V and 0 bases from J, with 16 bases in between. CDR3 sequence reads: CASSYDHSLSSTDTQYF. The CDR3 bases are TGTGCCAGCAGTTATGATCACAGCCTTTCTAGCACAGATACGCAGTATTTT.

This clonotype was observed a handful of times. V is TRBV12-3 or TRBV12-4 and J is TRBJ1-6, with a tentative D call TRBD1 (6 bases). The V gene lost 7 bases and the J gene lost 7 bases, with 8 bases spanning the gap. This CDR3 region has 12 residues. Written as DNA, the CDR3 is TGTGCCAGCAATACAGGGAATTCACCCCTCCACTTT. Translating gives CASNTGNSPLHF.

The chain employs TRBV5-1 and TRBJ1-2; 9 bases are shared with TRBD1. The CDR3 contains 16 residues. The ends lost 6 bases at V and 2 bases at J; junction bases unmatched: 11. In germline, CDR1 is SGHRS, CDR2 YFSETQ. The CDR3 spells CASTEASGQGNYGYTF. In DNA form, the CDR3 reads TGCGCCAGCACCGAAGCCTCGGGACAGGGAAACTATGGCTACACCTTC.

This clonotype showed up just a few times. The chain's CDR3 is CATSEGGFQNIQYF. The DNA of the CDR3 is TGTGCCACCAGTGAGGGGGGCTTCCAAAACATTCAGTACTTC. This chain links TRBV24-1 with TRBJ2-4; either TRBD1 or TRBD2 may fit D (6 bases each). Germline lookup yields CDR1 KGHDR and CDR2 SFDVKD. Trimming cost V 4 bases and J 5 bases, with 11 bases left between them. The CDR3 length is 14 residues.

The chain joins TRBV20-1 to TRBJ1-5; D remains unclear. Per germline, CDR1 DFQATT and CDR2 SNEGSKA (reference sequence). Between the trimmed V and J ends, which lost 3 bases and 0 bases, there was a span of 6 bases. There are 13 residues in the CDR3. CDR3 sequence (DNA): TGCAGTGCTAGTTCCACTAGCAATCAGCCCCAGCATTTT. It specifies CSASSTSNQPQHF.

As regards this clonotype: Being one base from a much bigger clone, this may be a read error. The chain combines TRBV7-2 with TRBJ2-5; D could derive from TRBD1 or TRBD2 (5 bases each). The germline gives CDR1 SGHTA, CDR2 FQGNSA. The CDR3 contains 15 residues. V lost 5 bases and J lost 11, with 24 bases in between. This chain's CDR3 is CASSEGSAPYNEQYF. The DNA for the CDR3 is TGTGCCAGCAGCGAGGGGTCTGCACCCTACAATGAGCAGTACTTC.

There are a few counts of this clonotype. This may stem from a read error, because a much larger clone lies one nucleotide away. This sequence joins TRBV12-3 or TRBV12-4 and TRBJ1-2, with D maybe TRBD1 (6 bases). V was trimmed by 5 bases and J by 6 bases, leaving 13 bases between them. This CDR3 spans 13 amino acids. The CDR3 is CASSAQGTDGYTF. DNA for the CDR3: TGTGCCAGCAGTGCACAGGGTACCGATGGCTACACCTTC.

As DNA, the CDR3 is TGTGCCAGCTCGGGACCCCGACGGACGGATAGCAATCAGCCCCAGCATTTT. Protein product: CASSGPRRTDSNQPQHF. V and J are TRBV25-1 and TRBJ1-5; weak D call: TRBD1 (5 bases). Trimming removed 8 bases from V and 0 bases from J, with 20 bases in between. The CDR3 is made up of 17 amino acids. Germline CDR1 is MGHDK and CDR2 is SYGVNS.

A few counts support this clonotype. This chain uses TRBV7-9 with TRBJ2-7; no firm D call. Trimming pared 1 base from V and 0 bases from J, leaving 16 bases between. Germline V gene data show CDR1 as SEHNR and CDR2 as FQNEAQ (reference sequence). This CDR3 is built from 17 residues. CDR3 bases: TGTGCCAGCAGCTTAGATCGCAGCGCGGAACCCTCCTACGAGCAGTACTTC. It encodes CASSLDRSAEPSYEQYF.

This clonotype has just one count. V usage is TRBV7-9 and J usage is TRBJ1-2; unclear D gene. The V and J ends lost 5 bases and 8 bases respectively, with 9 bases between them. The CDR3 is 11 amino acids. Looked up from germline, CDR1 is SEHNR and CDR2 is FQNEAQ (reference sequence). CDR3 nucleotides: TGTGCCAGCAGCCCCACTAGGGGCTACACCTTC. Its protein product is CASSPTRGYTF.

This CDR3 is CASSPHPSRDFVETQYF. The CDR3 bases are TGTGCCAGCAGCCCGCACCCCTCAAGGGATTTTGTCGAGACCCAGTACTTC. The V and J genes are TRBV7-2 and TRBJ2-7, with no clear D. The DNA end favors TRBJ2-5, so the J call may be wrong. Germline CDR1 and CDR2: SGHTA and FQGNSA. This CDR3 is 17 amino acids long.

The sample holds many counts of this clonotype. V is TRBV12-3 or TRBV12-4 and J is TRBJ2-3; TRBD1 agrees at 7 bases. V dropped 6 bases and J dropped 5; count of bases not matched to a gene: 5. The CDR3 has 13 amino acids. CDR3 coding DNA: TGTGCCAGCAGCCCAAACAGGGGAGATACGCAGTATTTT. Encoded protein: CASSPNRGDTQYF.

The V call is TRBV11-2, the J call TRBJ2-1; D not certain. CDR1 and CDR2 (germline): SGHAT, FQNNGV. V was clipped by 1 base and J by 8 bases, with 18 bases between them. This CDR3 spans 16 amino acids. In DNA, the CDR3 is TGTGCCAGCAGCTTAGGAGGTTCACAGACCTTGGATGAGCAGTTCTTC. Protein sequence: CASSLGGSQTLDEQFF.

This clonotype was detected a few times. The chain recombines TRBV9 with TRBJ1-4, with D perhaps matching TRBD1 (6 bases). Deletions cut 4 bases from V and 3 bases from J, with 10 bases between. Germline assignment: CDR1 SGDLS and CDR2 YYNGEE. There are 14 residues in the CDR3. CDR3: CASSPGGPNEKLFF. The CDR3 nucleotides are TGTGCCAGCAGCCCCGGGGGGCCTAATGAAAAACTGTTTTTT. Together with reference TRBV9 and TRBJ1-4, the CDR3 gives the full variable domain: DSGVTQTPKHLITATGQRVTLRCSPRSGDLSVYWYQQSLDQGLQFLIQYYNGEERAKGNILERFSAQQFPDLHSELNLSSLELGDSALYFCASSPGGPNEKLFFGSGTQLSVL.

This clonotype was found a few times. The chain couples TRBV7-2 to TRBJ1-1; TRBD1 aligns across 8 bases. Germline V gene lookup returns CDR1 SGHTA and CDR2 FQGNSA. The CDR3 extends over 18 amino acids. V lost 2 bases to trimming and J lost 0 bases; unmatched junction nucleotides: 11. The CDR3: CASSLLGLRDRLNTEAFF. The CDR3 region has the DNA TGTGCCAGCAGCTTATTGGGGCTGCGGGACAGGCTGAACACTGAAGCTTTCTTT.